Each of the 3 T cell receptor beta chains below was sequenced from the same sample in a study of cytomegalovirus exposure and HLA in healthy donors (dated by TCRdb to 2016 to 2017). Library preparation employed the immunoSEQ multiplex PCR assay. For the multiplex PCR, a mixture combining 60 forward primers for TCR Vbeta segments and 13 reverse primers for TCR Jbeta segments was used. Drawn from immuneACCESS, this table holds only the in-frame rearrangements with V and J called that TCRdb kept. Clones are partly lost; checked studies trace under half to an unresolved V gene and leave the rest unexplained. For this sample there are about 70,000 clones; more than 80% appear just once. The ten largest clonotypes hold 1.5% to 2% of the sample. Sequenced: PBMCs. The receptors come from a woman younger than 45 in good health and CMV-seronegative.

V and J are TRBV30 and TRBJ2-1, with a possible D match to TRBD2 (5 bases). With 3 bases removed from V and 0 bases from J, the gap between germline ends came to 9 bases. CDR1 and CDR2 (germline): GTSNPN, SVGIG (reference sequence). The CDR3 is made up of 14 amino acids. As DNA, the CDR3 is TGTGCCTGGAGCGGGATCCCCTCCTACAATGAGCAGTTCTTC. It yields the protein CAWSGIPSYNEQFF.

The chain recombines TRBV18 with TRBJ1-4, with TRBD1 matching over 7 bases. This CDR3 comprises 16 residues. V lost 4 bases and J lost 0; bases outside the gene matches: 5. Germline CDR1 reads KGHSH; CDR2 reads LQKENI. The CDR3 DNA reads TGTGCCAGCTCACTCGACGGACAGGCAACTAATGAAAAACTGTTTTTT. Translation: CASSLDGQATNEKLFF. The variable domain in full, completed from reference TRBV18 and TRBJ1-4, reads NAGVMQNPRHLVRRRGQEARLRCSPMKGHSHVYWYRQLPEEGLKFMVYLQKENIIDESGMPKERFSAEFPKEGPSILRIQQVVRGDSAAYFCASSLDGQATNEKLFFGSGTQLSVL.

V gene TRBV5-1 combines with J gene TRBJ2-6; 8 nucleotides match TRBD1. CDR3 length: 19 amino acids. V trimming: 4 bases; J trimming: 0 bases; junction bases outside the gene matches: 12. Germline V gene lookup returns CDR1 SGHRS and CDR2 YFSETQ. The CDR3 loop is CASSQRAGTGSSGANVLTF. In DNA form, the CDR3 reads TGCGCCAGCAGCCAAAGGGCCGGGACAGGCAGCTCTGGGGCCAACGTCCTGACTTTC. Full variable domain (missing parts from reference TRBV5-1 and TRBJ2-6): KAGVTQTPRYLIKTRGQQVTLSCSPISGHRSVSWYQQTPGQGLQFLFEYFSETQRNKGNFPGRFSGRQFSNSRSEMNVSTLELGDSALYLCASSQRAGTGSSGANVLTFGAGSRLTVL.